These T cell receptor beta chains were read from a single sample in a study of blood T cell repertoires in COVID-19. TCRdb's copy holds only in-frame clones and misses some; the assay was immunoSEQ multiplex PCR. The sample comprises some 160,000 clones, around three quarters of which are singletons, and around 4% rests with the top ten. Sample: peripheral blood. The receptor set was obtained from a man aged 60-69 years with acute or convalescent COVID-19. Each CDR3 is given with its conserved first and last residue. The D gene is left open where the match is weak. The listing skips clone size in some rows; elsewhere it reads once, few, many or a size class.

v_call	cdr3_length	d_call	j_call	clone_size	cdr3_nt	cdr3_aa
TRBV6-6	15	TRBD1	TRBJ2-7	NA	TGTGCCAGCGTACCCTCGGGACAGGGGGCCTACGAGCAGTACTTC	CASVPSGQGAYEQYF
TRBV4-2	15	NA	TRBJ2-7	NA	TGTGCCAGCAGCCAAGGGAGGGGGCGGTCTGCCGAGCAGTACTTC	CASSQGRGRSAEQYF
TRBV29-1	14	TRBD1	TRBJ2-7	NA	TGCAGCGTTGAAGAAACAGGGGTTCGGTACGAGCAGTACTTC	CSVEETGVRYEQYF
TRBV3-1/TRBV3-2	16	NA	TRBJ2-1	NA	TGTGCCAGCAGCCAAGATTTCACAGGATACTACAATGAGCAGTTCTTC	CASSQDFTGYYNEQFF
TRBV3-1/TRBV3-2	15	NA	TRBJ2-2	many	TGTGCCAGCAGCTTGGTAGCGGATCTGACCGGGGAGCTGTTTTTT	CASSLVADLTGELFF
TRBV5-5	14	NA	TRBJ2-5	NA	TGTGCCAGCAGCTTCGGGGACTTTCAAGAGACCCAGTACTTC	CASSFGDFQETQYF
TRBV19	12	TRBD1	TRBJ2-4	NA	TGTGCCAGTAGGAGAGACAGGGGAATTCAGTACTTC	CASRRDRGIQYF
TRBV5-1	14	TRBD2	TRBJ2-7	few	TGCGCCAGCAGCTTGACTAGCGGGACAAGGGAGCAGTACTTC	CASSLTSGTREQYF
TRBV27	14	TRBD1	TRBJ2-7	NA	TGTGCCAGCTCCTGGACAGGATTAGGAAACGAGCAGTACTTC	CASSWTGLGNEQYF
TRBV7-2	15	NA	TRBJ2-3	NA	TGTGCCAGCAGCTTACTTGGACTACGCACAGATACGCAGTATTTT	CASSLLGLRTDTQYF
TRBV15	14	TRBD1	TRBJ1-1	NA	TGTGCCACCTCGCGGGACAGGATGAACACTGAAGCTTTCTTT	CATSRDRMNTEAFF
TRBV24-1	13	TRBD1	TRBJ2-7	NA	TGTGCCACCAGAGCCTCAGGGGGTTACGAGCAGTACTTC	CATRASGGYEQYF
TRBV6-6	17	TRBD2	TRBJ2-7	NA	TGTGCCAGCAGTCCCTTGACTAGCGGGCGGTCGGGCCAAAAGCAGTACTTC	CASSPLTSGRSGQKQYF
TRBV10-2	16	NA	TRBJ2-5	NA	TGCGCCAGCAGTGAGCTCCTGGCGGGAATGGAAGAGACCCAGTACTTC	CASSELLAGMEETQYF
TRBV3-1/TRBV3-2	15	TRBD1	TRBJ1-2	NA	TGTGCCAGCAGCCAAGATGAATACAGGGGGGATGGCTACACCTTC	CASSQDEYRGDGYTF